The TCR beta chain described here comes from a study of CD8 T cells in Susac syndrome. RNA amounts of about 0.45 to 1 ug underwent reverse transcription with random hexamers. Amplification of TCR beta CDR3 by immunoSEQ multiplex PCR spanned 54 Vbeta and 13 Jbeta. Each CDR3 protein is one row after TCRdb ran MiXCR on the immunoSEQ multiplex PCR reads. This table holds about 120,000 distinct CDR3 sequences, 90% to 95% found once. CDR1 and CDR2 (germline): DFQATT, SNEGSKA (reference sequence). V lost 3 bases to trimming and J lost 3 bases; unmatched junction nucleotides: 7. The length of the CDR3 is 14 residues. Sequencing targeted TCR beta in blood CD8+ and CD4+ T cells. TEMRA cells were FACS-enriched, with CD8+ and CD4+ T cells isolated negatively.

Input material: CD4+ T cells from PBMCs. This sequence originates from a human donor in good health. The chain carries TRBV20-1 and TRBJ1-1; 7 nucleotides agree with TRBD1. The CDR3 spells CSARPTGSDTEAFF. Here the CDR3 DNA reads TGCAGTGCTAGGCCGACAGGGTCCGACACTGAAGCTTTCTTT.